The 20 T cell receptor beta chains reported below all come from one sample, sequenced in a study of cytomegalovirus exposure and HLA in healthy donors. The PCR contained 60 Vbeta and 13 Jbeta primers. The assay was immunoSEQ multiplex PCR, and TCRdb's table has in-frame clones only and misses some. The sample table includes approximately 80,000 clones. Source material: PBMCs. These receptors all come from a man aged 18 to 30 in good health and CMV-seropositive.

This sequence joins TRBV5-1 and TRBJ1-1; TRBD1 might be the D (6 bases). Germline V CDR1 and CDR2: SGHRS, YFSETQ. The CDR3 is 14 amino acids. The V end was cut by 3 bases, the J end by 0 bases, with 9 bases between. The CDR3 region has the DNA TGCGCCAGCAGCTACACAGGGATGAACACTGAAGCTTTCTTT. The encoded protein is CASSYTGMNTEAFF.

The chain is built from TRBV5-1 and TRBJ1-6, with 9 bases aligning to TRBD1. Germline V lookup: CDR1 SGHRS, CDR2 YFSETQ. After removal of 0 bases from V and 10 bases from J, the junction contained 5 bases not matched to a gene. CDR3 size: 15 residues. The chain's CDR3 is CASSLGTGEHSPLHF. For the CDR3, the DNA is TGCGCCAGCAGCTTGGGGACAGGGGAACACTCACCCCTCCACTTT.

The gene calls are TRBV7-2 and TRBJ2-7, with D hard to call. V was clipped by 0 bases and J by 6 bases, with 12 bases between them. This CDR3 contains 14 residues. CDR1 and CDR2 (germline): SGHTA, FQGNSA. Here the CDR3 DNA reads TGTGCCAGCAGCTTAGCTCCAGCTAGTAGCGAGCAGTACTTC. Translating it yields CASSLAPASSEQYF.

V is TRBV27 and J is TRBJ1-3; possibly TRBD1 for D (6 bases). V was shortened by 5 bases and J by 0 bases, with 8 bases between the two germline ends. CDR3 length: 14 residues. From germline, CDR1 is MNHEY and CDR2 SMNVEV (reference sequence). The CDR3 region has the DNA TGTGCCAGCAGTCGGACAGTCTCTGGAAACACCATATATTTT. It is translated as CASSRTVSGNTIYF.

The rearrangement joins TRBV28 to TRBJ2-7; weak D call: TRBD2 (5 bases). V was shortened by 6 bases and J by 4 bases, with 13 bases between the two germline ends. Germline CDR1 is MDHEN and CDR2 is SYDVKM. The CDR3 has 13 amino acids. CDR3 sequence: CASRLSDWYEQYF. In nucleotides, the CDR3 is TGTGCCAGCAGACTCTCGGACTGGTACGAGCAGTACTTC.

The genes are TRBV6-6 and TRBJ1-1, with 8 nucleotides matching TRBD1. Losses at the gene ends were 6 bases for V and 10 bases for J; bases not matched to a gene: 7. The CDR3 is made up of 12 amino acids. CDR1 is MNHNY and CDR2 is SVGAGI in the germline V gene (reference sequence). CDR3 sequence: CASRPDDRGAFF. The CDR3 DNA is TGTGCCAGCAGGCCTGATGACAGGGGAGCTTTCTTT.

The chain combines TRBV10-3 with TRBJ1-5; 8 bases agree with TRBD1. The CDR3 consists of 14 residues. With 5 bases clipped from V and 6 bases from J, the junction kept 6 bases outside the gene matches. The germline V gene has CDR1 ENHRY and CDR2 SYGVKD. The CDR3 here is CAISRQGAGQPQHF. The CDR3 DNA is TGTGCCATCAGTCGGCAGGGGGCGGGTCAGCCCCAGCATTTT.

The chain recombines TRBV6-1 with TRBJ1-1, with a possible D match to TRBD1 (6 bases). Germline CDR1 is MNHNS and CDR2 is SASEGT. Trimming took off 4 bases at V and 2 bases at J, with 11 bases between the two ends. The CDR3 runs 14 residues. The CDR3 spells CASSAGQTNTEAFF. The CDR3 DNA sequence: TGTGCCAGCAGTGCCGGACAGACTAACACTGAAGCTTTCTTT.

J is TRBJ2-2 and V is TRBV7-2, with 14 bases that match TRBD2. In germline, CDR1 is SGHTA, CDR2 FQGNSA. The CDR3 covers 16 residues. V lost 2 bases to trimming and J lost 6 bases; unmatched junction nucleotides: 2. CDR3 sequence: CASSLRLAGGAGELFF. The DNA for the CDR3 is TGTGCCAGCAGCTTAAGACTAGCGGGAGGGGCCGGGGAGCTGTTTTTT.

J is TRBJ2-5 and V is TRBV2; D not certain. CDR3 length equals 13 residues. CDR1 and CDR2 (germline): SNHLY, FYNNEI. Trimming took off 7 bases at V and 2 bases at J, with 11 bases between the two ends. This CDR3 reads CASTKRTQETQYF. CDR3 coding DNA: TGTGCCAGCACTAAGCGCACTCAAGAGACCCAGTACTTC.

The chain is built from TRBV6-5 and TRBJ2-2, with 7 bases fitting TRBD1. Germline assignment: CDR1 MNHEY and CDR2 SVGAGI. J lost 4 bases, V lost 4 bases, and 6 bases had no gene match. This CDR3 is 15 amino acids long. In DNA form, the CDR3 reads TGTGCCAGCAGTTCCAGACAGGGAAGCACCGGGGAGCTGTTTTTT. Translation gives CASSSRQGSTGELFF.

Here the CDR3 reads CASSPAGGPVETQYF. The CDR3, as DNA: TGCGCCAGCAGCCCCGCGGGGGGGCCGGTGGAGACCCAGTACTTC. The rearrangement joins TRBV4-1 to TRBJ2-5; TRBD2 matches at 9 bases. Germline-derived CDR1 and CDR2 are MGHRA and YSYEKL. This CDR3 is 15 amino acids long. Unmatched junction bases numbered 8, after V lost 4 bases and J lost 5 bases.

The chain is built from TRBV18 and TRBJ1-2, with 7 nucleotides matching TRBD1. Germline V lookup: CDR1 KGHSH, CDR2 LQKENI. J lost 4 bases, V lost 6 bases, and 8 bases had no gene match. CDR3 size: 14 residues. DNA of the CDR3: TGTGCCAGCTCCCTCCGGGACAGATTCTATGGCTACACCTTC. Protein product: CASSLRDRFYGYTF.

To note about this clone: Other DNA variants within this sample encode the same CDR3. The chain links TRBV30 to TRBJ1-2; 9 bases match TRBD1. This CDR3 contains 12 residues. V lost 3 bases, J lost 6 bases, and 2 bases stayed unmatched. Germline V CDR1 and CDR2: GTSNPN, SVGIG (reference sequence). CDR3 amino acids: CAWSGTGNGYTF. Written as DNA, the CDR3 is TGTGCCTGGAGCGGGACAGGGAATGGCTACACCTTC.

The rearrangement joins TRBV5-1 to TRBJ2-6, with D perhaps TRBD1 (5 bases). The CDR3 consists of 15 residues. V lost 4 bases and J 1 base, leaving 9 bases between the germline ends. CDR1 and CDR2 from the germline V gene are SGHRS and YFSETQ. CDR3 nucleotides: TGCGCCAGCAGCGACTCAGGGTCTGGGGCCAACGTCCTGACTTTC. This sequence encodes CASSDSGSGANVLTF.

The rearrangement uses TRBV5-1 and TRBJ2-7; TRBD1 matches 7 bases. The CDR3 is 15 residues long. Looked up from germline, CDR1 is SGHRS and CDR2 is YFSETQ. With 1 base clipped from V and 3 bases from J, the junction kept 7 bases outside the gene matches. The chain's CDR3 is CASSLSQGDVYEQYF. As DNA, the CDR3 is TGCGCCAGCAGCTTGAGCCAGGGGGATGTCTACGAGCAGTACTTC.

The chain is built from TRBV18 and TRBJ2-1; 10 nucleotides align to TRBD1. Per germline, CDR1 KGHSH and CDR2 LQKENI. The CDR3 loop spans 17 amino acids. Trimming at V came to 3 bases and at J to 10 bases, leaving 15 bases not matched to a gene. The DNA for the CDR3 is TGTGCCAGCTCACCGGACTCGGGACAGGGGAGGGTAGGAGAGCAGTTCTTC. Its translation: CASSPDSGQGRVGEQFF.

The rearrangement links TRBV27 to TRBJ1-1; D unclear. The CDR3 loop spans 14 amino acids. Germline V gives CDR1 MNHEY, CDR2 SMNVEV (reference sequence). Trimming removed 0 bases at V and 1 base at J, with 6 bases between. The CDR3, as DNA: TGTGCCAGCAGTTTATCGAGCGCGAACACTGAAGCTTTCTTT. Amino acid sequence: CASSLSSANTEAFF.

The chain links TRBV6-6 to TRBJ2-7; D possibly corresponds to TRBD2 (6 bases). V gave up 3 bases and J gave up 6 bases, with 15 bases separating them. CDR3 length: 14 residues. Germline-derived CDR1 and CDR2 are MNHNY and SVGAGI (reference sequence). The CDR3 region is CASSYGQMGGEQYF. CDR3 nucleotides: TGTGCCAGCAGTTATGGGCAGATGGGGGGCGAGCAGTACTTC.

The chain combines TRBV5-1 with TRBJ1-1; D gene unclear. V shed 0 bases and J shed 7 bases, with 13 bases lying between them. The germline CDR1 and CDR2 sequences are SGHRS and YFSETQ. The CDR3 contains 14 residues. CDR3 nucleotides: TGCGCCAGCAGCTTGGATGGAGGGCTAATTGAAGCTTTCTTT. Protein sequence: CASSLDGGLIEAFF. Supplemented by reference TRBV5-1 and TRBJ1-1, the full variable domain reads KAGVTQTPRYLIKTRGQQVTLSCSPISGHRSVSWYQQTPGQGLQFLFEYFSETQRNKGNFPGRFSGRQFSNSRSEMNVSTLELGDSALYLCASSLDGGLIEAFFGQGTRLTVV.